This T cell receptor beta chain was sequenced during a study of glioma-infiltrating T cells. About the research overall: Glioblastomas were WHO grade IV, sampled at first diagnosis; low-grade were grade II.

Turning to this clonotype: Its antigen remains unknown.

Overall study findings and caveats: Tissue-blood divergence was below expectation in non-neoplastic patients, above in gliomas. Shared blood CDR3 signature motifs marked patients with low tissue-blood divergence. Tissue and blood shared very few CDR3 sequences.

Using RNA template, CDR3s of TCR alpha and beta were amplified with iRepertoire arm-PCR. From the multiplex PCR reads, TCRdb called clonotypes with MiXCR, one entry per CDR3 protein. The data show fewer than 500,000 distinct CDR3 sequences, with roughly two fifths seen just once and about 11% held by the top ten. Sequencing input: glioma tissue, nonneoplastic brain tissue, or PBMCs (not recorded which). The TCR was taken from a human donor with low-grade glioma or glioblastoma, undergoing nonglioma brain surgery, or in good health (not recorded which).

The CDR3 reads CASSSRAEGNTEAFF. In DNA form, the CDR3 reads TGTGCCAGCAGTTCTCGGGCAGAAGGGAACACTGAAGCTTTCTTT. The rearrangement joins TRBV28 to TRBJ1-1; D gene ambiguous. There are 15 residues in the CDR3. Trimming left V 4 bases short and J 1 base short, with 13 bases between. Germline V CDR1 and CDR2: MDHEN, SYDVKM.